These 27 T cell receptor beta chains were all obtained from the same sample, sequenced in a study of shared T cell receptors in the human thymus. The protocol was immunoSEQ multiplex PCR, while the TCRdb copy is restricted to in-frame clones and leaves out a portion. The sample carries over 650,000 clones, more than 70% recorded once. This sample was also put to use in a study of human thymus T cells.

Material: thymocytes. The source is a boy in the first two years of life with a congenital heart defect.

The chain uses TRBV10-3 and TRBJ1-1; TRBD1 aligns across 8 bases. With V trimmed by 3 bases and J by 7 bases, 22 bases remained unmatched. Per germline, CDR1 ENHRY and CDR2 SYGVKD. This CDR3 is built from 19 residues. CDR3 sequence: CAISDGFPPPTGGKGEAFF. DNA of the CDR3: TGTGCCATCAGTGATGGCTTTCCCCCCCCCACAGGGGGAAAAGGTGAAGCTTTCTTT.

This chain joins TRBV4-3 and TRBJ2-7; D perhaps matches TRBD1 (6 bases). This CDR3 comprises 18 residues. The V gene's germline CDR1 is LGHNA and CDR2 YSLEER. Trimming cost V 0 bases and J 4 bases, with 22 bases left between them. The CDR3 nucleotides read TGCGCCAGCAGCCAAGATTGGGACAACCAAAGCTCCCCTTACGAGCAGTACTTC. Translated: CASSQDWDNQSSPYEQYF.

In nucleotides, the CDR3 is TGTGCCAGCAGTGAACATAGAAGGGGTCGCCCAAACTATGGCTACACCTTC. Its translation: CASSEHRRGRPNYGYTF. The J gene is TRBJ1-2, the V gene TRBV25-1, with D maybe TRBD1 (5 bases). CDR3 length: 17 residues. In germline, CDR1 is MGHDK, CDR2 SYGVNS. Trimming cost V 2 bases and J 2 bases, with 18 bases left between them.

This chain links TRBV9 with TRBJ2-5, with a weak D call TRBD2 (5 bases). The V gene's germline CDR1 is SGDLS and CDR2 YYNGEE. The germline V and J ends were trimmed by 0 bases and 2 bases, with 17 bases remaining between them. The CDR3 totals 17 residues. This CDR3 reads CASSVAVDSSQQETQYF. Written as DNA, the CDR3 is TGTGCCAGCAGCGTAGCGGTGGACTCATCACAACAAGAGACCCAGTACTTC. The variable domain in full, completed from reference TRBV9 and TRBJ2-5, reads DSGVTQTPKHLITATGQRVTLRCSPRSGDLSVYWYQQSLDQGLQFLIQYYNGEERAKGNILERFSAQQFPDLHSELNLSSLELGDSALYFCASSVAVDSSQQETQYFGPGTRLLVL.

To note about this clone: One end of the junction does not line up with germline, which may come from a read error. Other DNA sequences of this sample code for an identical CDR3. The J gene is TRBJ1-6, the V gene TRBV14; D is ambiguous. CDR1 and CDR2 (germline): SGHDN, FVKESK. CDR3 length equals 16 residues. The CDR3 reads CASSLGGSWAHSPLHF. The CDR3, as DNA: TGTGCCAGCAGCCTTGGCGGGAGTTGGGCTCATTCCCCCCTCCACTTT.

This chain uses TRBV28 with TRBJ2-1, with a possible D match to TRBD1 (6 bases). The V end was cut by 4 bases, the J end by 1 base, with 8 bases between. This CDR3 comprises 14 residues. Germline CDR1 is MDHEN and CDR2 is SYDVKM. The CDR3 spells CASSSTGSYNEQFF. The CDR3 DNA sequence: TGTGCCAGCAGTTCGACAGGATCCTACAATGAGCAGTTCTTC.

The chain combines TRBV4-2 with TRBJ2-7, with TRBD1 matching 8 bases. The ends lost 5 bases at V and 2 bases at J; junction bases unmatched: 2. The germline V gene encodes CDR1 LGHNA and CDR2 YNFKEQ. The CDR3 loop spans 13 amino acids. CDR3: CASSWGQAYEQYF. DNA for the CDR3: TGTGCCAGCAGCTGGGGACAGGCCTACGAGCAGTACTTC.

The V and J genes are TRBV27 and TRBJ2-7, with D maybe TRBD1 (6 bases). Trimming shortened V by 8 bases and J by 3 bases, and 17 bases separated the two germline ends. The germline gives CDR1 MNHEY, CDR2 SMNVEV (reference sequence). The CDR3 totals 14 residues. The CDR3 region is CASFTPGQIYEQYF. As DNA, the CDR3 is TGTGCCAGCTTTACCCCCGGACAGATCTACGAGCAGTACTTC.

This clone was recorded once. V gene TRBV28 combines with J gene TRBJ1-2, with TRBD1 matching over 10 bases. The germline gives CDR1 MDHEN, CDR2 SYDVKM. The CDR3 loop spans 17 amino acids. Trimming took 2 bases from V and 3 from J; bases not matched to a gene: 9. The CDR3 DNA follows: TGTGCCAGCAGTTTACACTCGGGACAGGGGAGGGACTATGGCTACACCTTC. This codes for CASSLHSGQGRDYGYTF.

The CDR3 protein is CASSAGQGSYEQYF. In nucleotides, the CDR3 is TGTGCCAGCAGTGCAGGACAGGGCTCCTACGAGCAGTACTTC. This chain joins TRBV25-1 and TRBJ2-7; 8 bases map to TRBD1. J gave up 0 bases and V 4 bases, and 2 bases lay outside the gene matches. The CDR3 is 14 amino acids. From germline, CDR1 is MGHDK and CDR2 SYGVNS.

The V gene is TRBV5-1, the J gene TRBJ1-5; D gene unclear. The germline V and J ends were trimmed by 0 bases and 0 bases, with 10 bases remaining between them. The CDR3 covers 16 residues. Per the germline V gene, CDR1 is SGHRS and CDR2 is YFSETQ. The CDR3 sequence: CASSLVPTDSNQPQHF. CDR3 DNA: TGCGCCAGCAGCTTGGTCCCTACAGATAGCAATCAGCCCCAGCATTTT.

The chain carries TRBV18 and TRBJ2-7; a weak D match, TRBD1 (6 bases). Germline V gives CDR1 KGHSH, CDR2 LQKENI. Trimming cost V 1 base and J 2 bases, with 15 bases left between them. The CDR3 has 16 residues. Here the CDR3 reads CASSPLDQGIPYEQYF. The CDR3 nucleotides are TGTGCCAGCTCACCACTAGACCAGGGGATCCCCTACGAGCAGTACTTC.

This clone was detected only a few times. This chain connects TRBV19 to TRBJ1-3; D gene unclear. V was pared by 0 bases and J by 0 bases, with 21 bases between. The CDR3 consists of 20 residues. Germline lookup yields CDR1 LNHDA and CDR2 SQIVND (reference sequence). The CDR3 region has the DNA TGTGCCAGTAGTATAGATACGGACTTGGACCGAAACCTCTCTGGAAACACCATATATTTT. Encoded protein: CASSIDTDLDRNLSGNTIYF.

The V call is TRBV19, the J call TRBJ1-5; TRBD1 agrees at 7 bases. Germline V gives CDR1 LNHDA, CDR2 SQIVND (reference sequence). CDR3 length equals 15 residues. After removal of 8 bases from V and 0 bases from J, the junction contained 7 bases not matched to a gene. CDR3 region: CASLRDSYSNQPQHF. CDR3 sequence (DNA): TGTGCCAGTCTCCGGGACAGCTATAGCAATCAGCCCCAGCATTTT.

The chain links TRBV4-1 to TRBJ1-1; possible D gene TRBD1, 5 bases. Germline CDR1 and CDR2: MGHRA and YSYEKL. The CDR3 has 15 amino acids. The V gene lost 2 bases and the J gene lost 1 base, with 11 bases spanning the gap. Here the CDR3 reads CASSQKWGSNTEAFF. Here the CDR3 DNA reads TGCGCCAGCAGCCAAAAATGGGGCTCGAACACTGAAGCTTTCTTT.

The V gene is TRBV25-1, the J gene TRBJ2-1; 9 nucleotides line up with TRBD2. This CDR3 has 15 residues. The V segment lost 8 bases and the J segment 4 bases; nucleotides outside the gene matches: 9. Per germline, CDR1 MGHDK and CDR2 SYGVNS. CDR3 DNA sequence: TGTGCCAGCGGAGTTGATGCGGGAGGGTACAATGAGCAGTTCTTC. As protein: CASGVDAGGYNEQFF. Drawing the rest from reference TRBV25-1 and TRBJ2-1, the complete variable domain is EADIYQTPRYLVIGTGKKITLECSQTMGHDKMYWYQQDPGMELHLIHYSYGVNSTEKGDLSSESTVSRIRTEHFPLTLESARPSHTSQYLCASGVDAGGYNEQFFGPGTRLTVL.

CDR3: CASSATGDRYQPQHF. DNA for the CDR3: TGTGCCAGTAGTGCCACCGGGGACAGGTATCAGCCCCAGCATTTT. This chain connects TRBV19 to TRBJ1-5; 8 nucleotides agree with TRBD1. In germline, CDR1 is LNHDA, CDR2 SQIVND (reference sequence). This CDR3 contains 15 residues. After removal of 5 bases from V and 5 bases from J, the junction contained 8 bases not matched to a gene. Looking up the rest from reference TRBV19 and TRBJ1-5 gives the full variable domain: DGGITQSPKYLFRKEGQNVTLSCEQNLNHDAMYWYRQDPGQGLRLIYYSQIVNDFQKGDIAEGYSVSREKKESFPLTVTSAQKNPTAFYLCASSATGDRYQPQHFGDGTRLSIL.

This chain uses TRBV5-4 with TRBJ2-1; TRBD2 aligns across 9 bases. Looked up from germline, CDR1 is SGHNT and CDR2 is YYREEE (reference sequence). The CDR3 is made up of 18 amino acids. Unmatched junction bases numbered 11, after V lost 0 bases and J lost 4 bases. CDR3 amino acids: CASSLGGGTSHKYNEQFF. The CDR3 bases are TGTGCCAGCAGCTTGGGCGGAGGGACTAGCCATAAATACAATGAGCAGTTCTTC.

This chain's CDR3 is CASSEVPGGGRVADTQYF. The CDR3 DNA follows: TGTGCCAGCAGTGAAGTCCCAGGGGGCGGGAGGGTGGCAGATACGCAGTATTTT. This rearrangement joins TRBV6-1 to TRBJ2-3, with TRBD2 as a possible D gene (9 bases). The CDR3 sequence is 18 residues long. Trimming pared 1 base from V and 4 bases from J, leaving 21 bases between. The V gene's germline CDR1 is MNHNS and CDR2 SASEGT.

This rearrangement joins TRBV28 to TRBJ1-1, with D maybe TRBD1 (6 bases). Germline V gene data show CDR1 as MDHEN and CDR2 as SYDVKM. CDR3 length equals 14 residues. Trimming cost V 6 bases and J 1 base, with 12 bases left between them. The CDR3: CASSSTGQNTEAFF. The CDR3 nucleotides read TGTGCCAGCAGCTCTACGGGACAGAACACTGAAGCTTTCTTT.

This chain uses TRBV14 with TRBJ2-5; TRBD2 aligns across 11 bases. Germline V CDR1 and CDR2: SGHDN, FVKESK. The CDR3 extends over 19 amino acids. The V gene end was trimmed by 0 bases and the J gene end by 5 bases; junction bases not matched to a gene: 14. The CDR3, as DNA: TGTGCCAGCAGCCAAGAGGAGGTAGCGGGAGGGCCTTGGGGGGAGACCCAGTACTTC. It translates to CASSQEEVAGGPWGETQYF.

The chain is built from TRBV5-1 and TRBJ2-1; TRBD2 matches at 9 bases. Losses at the gene ends were 0 bases for V and 8 bases for J; bases not matched to a gene: 6. This CDR3 spans 15 amino acids. Per germline, CDR1 SGHRS and CDR2 YFSETQ. CDR3 in DNA: TGCGCCAGCAGCTTGGGGGCGGGAGGGCCGTATGAGCAGTTCTTC. Its protein product is CASSLGAGGPYEQFF.

The chain recombines TRBV28 with TRBJ2-5; 8 nucleotides match TRBD2. Germline CDR1 MDHEN, CDR2 SYDVKM. There are 17 residues in the CDR3. V dropped 1 base and J dropped 3; count of bases not matched to a gene: 10. CDR3 sequence: CASSLSPPFSGEETQYF. DNA for the CDR3: TGTGCCAGCAGTTTATCCCCCCCTTTTAGCGGGGAAGAGACCCAGTACTTC. The variable domain in full, with the rest retrieved from reference TRBV28 and TRBJ2-5, is DVKVTQSSRYLVKRTGEKVFLECVQDMDHENMFWYRQDPGLGLRLIYFSYDVKMKEKGDIPEGYSVSREKKERFSLILESASTNQTSMYLCASSLSPPFSGEETQYFGPGTRLLVL.

The CDR3 nucleotides read TGCGCCAGCAGCCAAGACAGGGTGGATTCACCCCTCCACTTT. This gives the protein CASSQDRVDSPLHF. V is TRBV4-1 and J is TRBJ1-6, with a possible D match to TRBD1 (5 bases). CDR1 is MGHRA and CDR2 is YSYEKL in the germline V gene. This CDR3 has 14 amino acids. Trimming stripped 0 bases from V and 8 bases from J, with 8 bases between.

The chain combines TRBV28 with TRBJ2-5; D might be TRBD1 (6 bases). CDR3 length equals 15 residues. V was pared by 5 bases and J by 2 bases, with 15 bases between. The germline V gene has CDR1 MDHEN and CDR2 SYDVKM. The DNA for the CDR3 is TGTGCCAGCAGTCAAAGGACAGTACTTCAAGAGACCCAGTACTTC. This gives the protein CASSQRTVLQETQYF.

The genes are TRBV27 and TRBJ1-1, with 7 bases fitting TRBD1. The CDR3 spans 13 residues. V lost 4 bases and J lost 3; bases outside the gene matches: 2. The germline V gene encodes CDR1 MNHEY and CDR2 SMNVEV (reference sequence). CDR3 sequence reads: CASSYRGYTEAFF. Written as DNA, the CDR3 is TGTGCCAGCAGTTACAGGGGATACACTGAAGCTTTCTTT.

This clone was seen once. The chain has TRBV27 and TRBJ1-2; possible D gene TRBD1, 6 bases. The germline V gene has CDR1 MNHEY and CDR2 SMNVEV (reference sequence). Trimming cost V 5 bases and J 0 bases, with 10 bases left between them. This CDR3 spans 14 amino acids. CDR3 sequence: CASSPRDTNYGYTF. The CDR3 coding sequence is TGTGCCAGCAGTCCCAGGGACACTAACTATGGCTACACCTTC.